These 15 T cell receptor beta chains were sequenced from one sample in a study of T cell responses to AZD1222 COVID-19 vaccine. TCRdb's copy holds only in-frame clones and misses some; the assay was immunoSEQ multiplex PCR. The table records about 100,000 clones, over 90% of them present only once. The starting material was peripheral blood, obtained on day 0 of AZD1222 vaccination. Receptors were obtained from an adult in good health.

The rearrangement links TRBV19 to TRBJ2-6; TRBD1 matches 12 bases. Germline V CDR1 and CDR2: LNHDA, SQIVND (reference sequence). The CDR3 sequence is 18 residues long. V shed 6 bases and J 2 bases; nucleotides not matched to a gene: 8. The CDR3 loop is CASRGPGTGGPGANVLTF. The CDR3 DNA follows: TGTGCCAGTAGGGGACCCGGGACAGGGGGCCCTGGGGCCAACGTCCTGACTTTC.

This clone has a single count. The gene calls are TRBV7-3 and TRBJ2-1; possibly TRBD1 for D (7 bases). Per the germline V gene, CDR1 is SGHTA and CDR2 is FQGTGA. The V and J ends lost 3 bases and 6 bases respectively, with 18 bases between them. CDR3 length: 16 residues. CDR3 nucleotide sequence: TGTGCCAGCAGCTTGGAGGGACAGTTGGGTTTCAATGAGCAGTTCTTC. Translating gives CASSLEGQLGFNEQFF.

V gene TRBV7-9 combines with J gene TRBJ2-6; D assignment may be TRBD1 or TRBD2 (5 bases each). Germline V gene data show CDR1 as SEHNR and CDR2 as FQNEAQ (reference sequence). CDR3 length: 14 residues. V lost 3 bases and J lost 2, with 5 bases in between. CDR3 DNA: TGTGCCAGCAGCTTGGGGGCTGGGGCCAACGTCCTGACTTTC. Residues: CASSLGAGANVLTF.

This clone was observed a single time. One end of the junction does not line up with germline, which may come from a read error. Here the CDR3 DNA reads TGCAGCGTGGGGGACAGGGTCGGGAATAAGGACTTC. Amino acid sequence: CSVGDRVGNKDF. The chain carries TRBV29-1 and TRBJ2-7; 9 bases map to TRBD1. The germline V gene encodes CDR1 SQVTM and CDR2 ANQGSEA. There are 12 residues in the CDR3.

V usage is TRBV5-6 and J usage is TRBJ2-3; TRBD1 matches 7 bases. CDR1 and CDR2 (germline): SGHDT, YYEEEE. This CDR3 is 16 amino acids long. J gave up 0 bases and V 4 bases, and 8 bases lay outside the gene matches. CDR3 bases: TGTGCCAGCAGCCCCGTCGACAGGGCCAGCACAGATACGCAGTATTTT. Translated: CASSPVDRASTDTQYF.

The chain carries TRBV28 and TRBJ2-3; 8 bases map to TRBD2. Germline V gene data show CDR1 as MDHEN and CDR2 as SYDVKM. This CDR3 contains 15 residues. V shed 5 bases and J 5 bases; nucleotides not matched to a gene: 9. CDR3 sequence: CASSIAGLRGDTQYF. The CDR3 region has the DNA TGTGCCAGCAGTATAGCGGGATTACGGGGAGATACGCAGTATTTT. Complete variable domain (other parts from reference TRBV28 and TRBJ2-3): DVKVTQSSRYLVKRTGEKVFLECVQDMDHENMFWYRQDPGLGLRLIYFSYDVKMKEKGDIPEGYSVSREKKERFSLILESASTNQTSMYLCASSIAGLRGDTQYFGPGTRLTVL.

This clone was observed a single time. The chain recombines TRBV3-1 (or the pseudogene TRBV3-2) with TRBJ2-1; TRBD2 matches at 9 bases. The CDR3 totals 15 residues. V gave up 2 bases and J gave up 6 bases; unmatched junction bases: 5. Per the germline V gene, CDR1 is LGHDT and CDR2 is YNNKEL (reference sequence). The CDR3 is CASSQPLAGPNEQFF. Here the CDR3 DNA reads TGTGCCAGCAGCCAACCACTAGCGGGCCCCAATGAGCAGTTCTTC.

The chain recombines TRBV28 with TRBJ1-4; D is possibly TRBD1 (6 bases). The germline gives CDR1 MDHEN, CDR2 SYDVKM. The V end was cut by 5 bases, the J end by 7 bases, with 17 bases between. The CDR3 covers 15 residues. CDR3: CASSPYRDGSEKLFF. The CDR3 coding sequence is TGTGCCAGCAGTCCTTACAGGGACGGGAGTGAAAAACTGTTTTTT.

The chain recombines TRBV9 with TRBJ2-5, with D perhaps TRBD2 (5 bases). The CDR3 is 15 amino acids. With 1 base removed from V and 2 bases from J, the gap between germline ends came to 12 bases. Germline CDR1 reads SGDLS; CDR2 reads YYNGEE. The CDR3, as DNA: TGTGCCAGCAGCGTATCAACTAGTAATCAAGAGACCCAGTACTTC. Protein sequence: CASSVSTSNQETQYF.

The rearrangement joins TRBV2 to TRBJ1-5; 8 bases are a match to TRBD1. This CDR3 contains 16 residues. Germline trimming cut 6 bases from V and 1 base from J; bases unmatched to any gene: 8. Germline V lookup: CDR1 SNHLY, CDR2 FYNNEI. The CDR3 is CASSRTGTRSNQPQHF. The CDR3 DNA reads TGTGCCAGCAGCCGGACAGGGACTAGGAGCAATCAGCCCCAGCATTTT.

The chain employs TRBV10-1 and TRBJ2-7; D might be TRBD1 (6 bases). CDR3 length: 14 residues. CDR1 is WNHNN, CDR2 SYGVQD, per germline (reference sequence). V was shortened by 5 bases and J by 6 bases, with 17 bases between the two germline ends. CDR3 residues: CASSKSYREGEQYF. The CDR3 nucleotides are TGCGCCAGCAGTAAATCCTACAGGGAAGGCGAGCAGTACTTC.

The chain uses TRBV4-2 and TRBJ2-3; no clear D gene. This CDR3 has 13 residues. Trimming left V 3 bases short and J 4 bases short, with 8 bases between. Germline CDR1 LGHNA, CDR2 YNFKEQ. As DNA, the CDR3 is TGTGCCAGCAGCCAGATCAGACCAGATACGCAGTATTTT. Translated: CASSQIRPDTQYF.

This chain connects TRBV18 to TRBJ2-5; 9 nucleotides line up with TRBD2. With 6 bases clipped from V and 5 bases from J, the junction kept 4 bases outside the gene matches. The germline V gene encodes CDR1 KGHSH and CDR2 LQKENI. The CDR3 is 13 amino acids. This chain's CDR3 is CASSPGLAETQYF. In nucleotides, the CDR3 is TGTGCCAGCTCCCCTGGACTAGCGGAGACCCAGTACTTC.

The chain carries TRBV5-1 and TRBJ2-5; either TRBD1 or TRBD2 may fit D (5 bases each). The CDR3 extends over 14 amino acids. Germline V CDR1 and CDR2: SGHRS, YFSETQ. The V end was cut by 0 bases, the J end by 5 bases, with 11 bases between. This chain's CDR3 is CASSLVYGTETQYF. The CDR3 coding sequence is TGCGCCAGCAGCTTGGTTTACGGGACGGAGACCCAGTACTTC. Full variable domain (outside the CDR3, taken from reference TRBV5-1 and TRBJ2-5): KAGVTQTPRYLIKTRGQQVTLSCSPISGHRSVSWYQQTPGQGLQFLFEYFSETQRNKGNFPGRFSGRQFSNSRSEMNVSTLELGDSALYLCASSLVYGTETQYFGPGTRLLVL.

This chain uses TRBV28 with TRBJ2-1; no clear D gene. The germline CDR1 and CDR2 sequences are MDHEN and SYDVKM. Trimming removed 6 bases from V and 7 bases from J, with 16 bases in between. The CDR3 extends over 14 amino acids. This chain's CDR3 is CASSMVELSNEQFF. CDR3 DNA sequence: TGTGCCAGCAGCATGGTGGAACTGAGTAATGAGCAGTTCTTC.